These 5 T cell receptor beta chains came from one sample sequenced in a study of T cell clonality in common variable immunodeficiency. The study's findings and limits: Reportedly, TCR beta sequences from common variable immunodeficiency showed fewer deletions and N-nucleotide insertions.

These TCRs are of unknown antigen specificity. Libraries were prepared by immunoSEQ multiplex PCR; TCRdb keeps only in-frame clonotypes and omits some of them. The specimen has more than 8,000 clones, none found just once. The material sequenced was peripheral blood mononuclear cells. The receptors were gathered from a human donor with common variable immunodeficiency.

This clone was picked up many times. The read comes to an end 3 residues before the CDR3 does, leaving the germline J gene to fill in the end. This chain uses TRBV10-1 with TRBJ2-7, with 10 bases matching TRBD2. CDR3 size: 17 residues. Per germline, CDR1 WNHNN and CDR2 SYGVQD (reference sequence). J was trimmed by 4 bases and V by 7 bases; bases with no gene match: 16. CDR3 sequence: CASTQRLAGTYGYEQYF. CDR3 DNA (partial): TGCGCCAGCACTCAAAGACTAGCGGGTACTTACGGGTACGAG.

This clone was recorded at least ten times. The DNA ends 3 residues before the CDR3 does, and the rest of the CDR3 is filled in from the germline J gene. The chain combines TRBV7-9 with TRBJ1-4; perhaps TRBD1 as D (5 bases). CDR3 length: 15 residues. The germline V gene has CDR1 SEHNR and CDR2 FQNEAQ (reference sequence). V lost 0 bases and J 7 bases, leaving 12 bases between the germline ends. Incomplete CDR3 DNA: TGTGCCAGCAGCTTAGCAGGGGCCCCTGGTGAAAAA. The encoded protein is CASSLAGAPGEK. The whole CDR3 region reads CASSLAGAPGEKLFF.

Ten or more counts support this clone. The read finishes 3 residues shy of the CDR3 end, and the germline J gene is used to complete it. The V gene is TRBV3-1 (or the pseudogene TRBV3-2), the J gene TRBJ1-5; D unclear. The germline V and J ends were trimmed by 0 bases and 9 bases, with 6 bases remaining between them. The germline V gene has CDR1 LGHDT and CDR2 YNNKEL (reference sequence). This CDR3 has 12 amino acids. The CDR3 protein is CASSQETGPQHF. The part of the CDR3 DNA that was read is TGTGCCAGCAGCCAAGAAACTGGGCCC.

Many counts were recorded for this clone. Read sequence stops 3 residues before the CDR3 end, and the germline J gene provides the missing end. The J gene is TRBJ2-3, the V gene TRBV7-2, with D perhaps matching TRBD1 (6 bases). Looked up from germline, CDR1 is SGHTA and CDR2 is FQGNSA. Trimming took 2 bases from V and 1 from J, leaving 10 bases between them. The CDR3 is made up of 15 amino acids. The part of the CDR3 DNA that was read is TGTGCCAGCAGCTTATTGACAGGTGGCACAGATACG. This codes for CASSLLTGGTDT. The CDR3 in its entirety is CASSLLTGGTDTQYF.

Sample share makes this clone large. The read ends 3 residues shy of where the CDR3 ends; the end is completed using the germline J gene. The chain is built from TRBV19 and TRBJ1-4; a weak D match, TRBD1 (5 bases). CDR1 and CDR2 from the germline V gene are LNHDA and SQIVND (reference sequence). The V and J ends lost 10 bases and 6 bases respectively, with 18 bases between them. The CDR3 is 14 residues long. The sequenced part of the CDR3 DNA is TGTGCCACCAGGGATCCCCGGTCAGATGAAAAA. This translates into CATRDPRSDEK. Given in full, the CDR3 is CATRDPRSDEKLFF.